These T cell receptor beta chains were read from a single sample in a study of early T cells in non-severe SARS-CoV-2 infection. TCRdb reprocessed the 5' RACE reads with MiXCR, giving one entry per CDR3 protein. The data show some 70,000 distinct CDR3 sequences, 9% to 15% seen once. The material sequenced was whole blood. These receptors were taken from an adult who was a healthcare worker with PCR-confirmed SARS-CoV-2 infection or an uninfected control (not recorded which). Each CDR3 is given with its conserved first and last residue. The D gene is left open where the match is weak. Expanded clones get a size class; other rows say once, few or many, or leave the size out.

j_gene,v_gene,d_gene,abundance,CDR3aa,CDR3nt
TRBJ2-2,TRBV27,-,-,CASSRNGANTGELFF,TGTGCCAGCAGTAGAAACGGCGCGAACACCGGGGAGCTGTTTTTT
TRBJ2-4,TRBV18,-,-,CASSHDFGRNIQYF,TGTGCCAGCTCACACGACTTTGGCAGAAACATTCAGTACTTC
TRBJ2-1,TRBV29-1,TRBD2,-,CRKRSSSGSENEQFF,TGCAGGAAGCGTTCATCTAGCGGGAGTGAAAATGAGCAGTTCTTC
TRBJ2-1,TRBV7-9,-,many,CASSFGSPAGEQFF,TGTGCCAGCAGCTTCGGGAGTCCGGCCGGGGAGCAGTTCTTC
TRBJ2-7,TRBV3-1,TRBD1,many,CASSEGADPGFEQYF,TGTGCCAGCAGCGAGGGGGCGGACCCCGGGTTCGAGCAGTACTTC
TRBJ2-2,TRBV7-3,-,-,CASSSVPTGELFF,TGTGCCAGCAGCAGCGTCCCGACCGGGGAGCTGTTTTTT
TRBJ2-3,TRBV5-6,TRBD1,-,CASSFSRDRGRTDTQYF,TGTGCCAGCAGCTTTTCCCGGGACAGGGGGCGAACAGATACGCAGTATTTT
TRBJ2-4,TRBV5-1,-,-,CASSFRDSGSIQYF,TGCGCCAGCAGCTTCCGGGATTCCGGATCCATTCAGTACTTC
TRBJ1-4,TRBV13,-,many,CASSAGTANEKLFF,TGTGCCAGCAGCGCGGGGACGGCGAATGAAAAACTGTTTTTT
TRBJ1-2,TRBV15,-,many,CATSRELRSSYGYTF,TGTGCCACCAGCAGAGAGCTTCGTTCTTCCTATGGCTACACCTTC
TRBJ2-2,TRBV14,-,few,CASSQARQRYTGELFF,TGTGCCAGCAGCCAAGCTCGCCAGCGGTACACCGGGGAGCTGTTTTTT
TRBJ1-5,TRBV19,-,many,CASSPGYGNQPQHF,TGTGCCAGTAGCCCAGGGTATGGCAATCAGCCCCAGCATTTT
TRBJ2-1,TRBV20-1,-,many,CSARPANNEQFF,TGCAGTGCTCGTCCCGCCAACAATGAGCAGTTCTTC
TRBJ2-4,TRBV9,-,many,CASSVGGESKNIQYF,TGTGCCAGCAGCGTAGGAGGGGAGTCCAAAAACATTCAGTACTTC
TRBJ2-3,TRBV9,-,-,CASSVAPRSTDTQYF,TGTGCCAGCAGCGTAGCCCCCCGAAGCACAGATACGCAGTATTTT
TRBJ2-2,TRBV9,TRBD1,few,CASSAKTWTGNTGELFF,TGTGCCAGCAGCGCGAAAACCTGGACAGGGAACACCGGGGAGCTGTTTTTT
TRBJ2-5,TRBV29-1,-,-,CSVGRDTQETQYF,TGCAGCGTTGGACGGGACACCCAAGAGACCCAGTACTTC
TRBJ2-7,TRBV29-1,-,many,CSVVVPLSYEQYF,TGCAGCGTTGTTGTTCCCCTCTCCTACGAGCAGTACTTC
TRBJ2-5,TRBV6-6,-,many,CASKGGETQYF,TGTGCCAGCAAGGGCGGGGAGACCCAGTACTTC
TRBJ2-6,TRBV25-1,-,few,CASSEYRTEGANVLTF,TGTGCCAGCAGTGAATACAGGACGGAGGGGGCCAACGTCCTGACTTTC
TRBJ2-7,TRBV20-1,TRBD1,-,CSAHRTGTSYEQYF,TGCAGTGCTCATCGGACAGGAACCTCCTACGAGCAGTACTTC
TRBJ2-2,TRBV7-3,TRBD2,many,CASTSHPASGRSGELFF,TGTGCCAGCACCTCACATCCGGCTAGCGGGAGGTCCGGGGAGCTGTTTTTT
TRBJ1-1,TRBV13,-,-,CASSLQVRNTEAFF,TGTGCCAGCAGCTTGCAGGTGAGGAACACTGAAGCTTTCTTT
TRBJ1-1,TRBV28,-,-,CASSWRGYTEAFF,TGTGCCAGCAGTTGGCGGGGGTACACTGAAGCTTTCTTT
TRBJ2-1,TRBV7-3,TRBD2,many,CASSLWAGGRYEQFF,TGTGCCAGCAGCTTATGGGCGGGAGGTAGATATGAGCAGTTCTTC
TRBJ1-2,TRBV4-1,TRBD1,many,CASSHQDRPDYGYTF,TGCGCCAGCAGCCACCAGGACAGGCCAGACTATGGCTACACCTTC